These 21 T cell receptor beta chains were sequenced from one sample in a study of cytomegalovirus exposure and HLA in healthy donors. A multiplex PCR was run with 60 Vbeta primers and 13 Jbeta primers. TCRdb keeps only in-frame clones here, not all; method: immunoSEQ multiplex PCR. The sample contains about 300,000 clones, 86% of which appear only once. Sequenced: PBMCs. The receptors here all came from a man between 35 and 55 years old in good health and CMV-seropositive.

The chain carries TRBV28 and TRBJ1-2; D gene uncertain. Germline V gene lookup returns CDR1 MDHEN and CDR2 SYDVKM. Trimming stripped 3 bases from V and 6 bases from J, with 11 bases between. There are 13 residues in the CDR3. The chain's CDR3 is CASSLVWGDGYTF. The DNA of the CDR3 is TGTGCCAGCAGTTTGGTTTGGGGAGATGGCTACACCTTC.

This clone showed up just a few times. J is TRBJ1-5 and V is TRBV5-5; 8 nucleotides match TRBD1. This CDR3 spans 14 amino acids. Unmatched junction bases numbered 5, after V lost 2 bases and J lost 7 bases. Germline V gene data show CDR1 as SGHKS and CDR2 as YYEKEE (reference sequence). The CDR3 sequence: CASSFGQGGQPQHF. The CDR3 DNA sequence: TGTGCCAGCAGCTTCGGACAGGGAGGCCAGCCCCAGCATTTT.

This CDR3 reads CASSLGDRLPLHF. The CDR3 DNA reads TGTGCCAGCAGCTTGGGGGACAGGTTACCCCTCCACTTT. This chain joins TRBV5-4 and TRBJ1-6, with 8 nucleotides matching TRBD1. V dropped 0 bases and J dropped 12; count of bases not matched to a gene: 2. Per the germline V gene, CDR1 is SGHNT and CDR2 is YYREEE (reference sequence). The CDR3 covers 13 residues.

The chain recombines TRBV7-9 with TRBJ2-7; D is undetermined. This CDR3 comprises 17 residues. V was shortened by 1 base and J by 4 bases, with 20 bases between the two germline ends. The germline V gene has CDR1 SEHNR and CDR2 FQNEAQ (reference sequence). The CDR3, as DNA: TGTGCCAGCAGCTTAGACCCCCGCAGTCCTCCTGAATACGAGCAGTACTTC. This gives the protein CASSLDPRSPPEYEQYF.

The chain carries TRBV5-1 and TRBJ2-3, with 9 bases that match TRBD2. Trimming removed 4 bases from V and 2 bases from J; junction bases left unmatched: 8. The CDR3 sequence is 16 residues long. Germline CDR1 is SGHRS and CDR2 is YFSETQ. CDR3 region: CASSPGLARNTDTQYF. CDR3 nucleotide sequence: TGCGCCAGCAGCCCCGGACTAGCGAGAAACACAGATACGCAGTATTTT.

The gene calls are TRBV5-1 and TRBJ2-7; no reliable D call. Germline V lookup: CDR1 SGHRS, CDR2 YFSETQ. Trimming took 0 bases from V and 6 from J, leaving 13 bases between them. The CDR3 covers 14 residues. The CDR3 reads CASSLASSPPEQYF. The CDR3 DNA sequence: TGCGCCAGCAGCTTGGCCAGTTCTCCTCCCGAGCAGTACTTC.

This chain joins TRBV19 and TRBJ2-3; perhaps TRBD2 as D (6 bases). Trimming took 1 base from V and 5 from J, leaving 13 bases between them. Germline assignment: CDR1 LNHDA and CDR2 SQIVND (reference sequence). There are 15 residues in the CDR3. CDR3 loop: CASSIGGASEDTQYF. In nucleotides, the CDR3 is TGTGCCAGTAGTATAGGCGGGGCTAGCGAAGATACGCAGTATTTT.

The chain carries TRBV25-1 and TRBJ2-1; 9 bases line up with TRBD2. The CDR3 runs 16 residues. The junction had 3 bases not matched to a gene; V was cut back by 3 bases and J by 0 bases. Germline V gene lookup returns CDR1 MGHDK and CDR2 SYGVNS. The CDR3 protein is CASSELAGSSYNEQFF. CDR3 nucleotide sequence: TGTGCCAGCAGTGAGCTAGCGGGGAGCTCCTACAATGAGCAGTTCTTC.

The J gene is TRBJ2-5, the V gene TRBV6-5; 7 nucleotides match TRBD1. CDR1 MNHEY and CDR2 SVGAGI come from the germline V gene. V shed 8 bases and J 5 bases; nucleotides not matched to a gene: 11. The CDR3 totals 14 residues. The CDR3 coding sequence is TGTGCCAGCGGACCGGGACAGTTTTTGGAGACCCAGTACTTC. This translates into CASGPGQFLETQYF.

This clone appeared a few times. The chain couples TRBV4-1 to TRBJ1-1; no definite D call. The CDR3 has 15 amino acids. Trimming shortened V by 1 base and J by 0 bases, and 9 bases separated the two germline ends. Germline V gene data show CDR1 as MGHRA and CDR2 as YSYEKL. CDR3 amino acids: CASSQGRSMNTEAFF. The DNA for the CDR3 is TGCGCCAGCAGCCAAGGTCGGTCCATGAACACTGAAGCTTTCTTT.

The chain is built from TRBV7-2 and TRBJ2-7; 7 bases fit TRBD2. Germline CDR1 reads SGHTA; CDR2 reads FQGNSA. Germline trimming cut 3 bases from V and 9 bases from J; bases unmatched to any gene: 8. The length of the CDR3 is 13 residues. As DNA, the CDR3 is TGTGCCAGCAGCTTGGTGCTAGCGGACCCGCAGTACTTC. It codes for CASSLVLADPQYF.

The J gene is TRBJ2-7, the V gene TRBV27, with 15 bases fitting TRBD2. CDR3 length: 19 amino acids. The junction had 15 bases not matched to a gene; V was cut back by 5 bases and J by 4 bases. Per germline, CDR1 MNHEY and CDR2 SMNVEV (reference sequence). For the CDR3, the DNA is TGTGCCAGCAGTCCACCCCGGACTAGCGGGAGGGCCCTCAGATACGAGCAGTACTTC. This codes for CASSPPRTSGRALRYEQYF.

The chain joins TRBV5-1 to TRBJ2-1; no definite D call. Trimming took off 2 bases at V and 3 bases at J, with 15 bases between the two ends. Germline V gene data show CDR1 as SGHRS and CDR2 as YFSETQ. The CDR3 is made up of 16 amino acids. The CDR3 loop reads CASSFSGSLNYNEQFF. The CDR3 region has the DNA TGCGCCAGCAGCTTTTCCGGGTCCCTAAACTACAATGAGCAGTTCTTC.

The chain couples TRBV7-2 to TRBJ2-1; D might be TRBD2 (5 bases). The CDR3 sequence is 12 residues long. V was trimmed by 5 bases and J by 7 bases, leaving 9 bases between them. In germline, CDR1 is SGHTA, CDR2 FQGNSA. The CDR3 DNA reads as TGTGCCAGCAGCCGCACTAGAAATGAGCAGTTCTTC. This sequence encodes CASSRTRNEQFF.

CDR3 bases: TGTGCCAGCTCATCAGTACTCACGGCCACCCGGGACAACACAGATACGCAGTATTTT. It specifies CASSSVLTATRDNTDTQYF. The chain joins TRBV18 to TRBJ2-3; D possibly corresponds to TRBD1 (6 bases). Germline V gives CDR1 KGHSH, CDR2 LQKENI. The length of the CDR3 is 19 residues. Trimming removed 5 bases from V and 2 bases from J, with 26 bases in between.

The chain joins TRBV13 to TRBJ2-4; TRBD2 matches at 11 bases. Germline CDR1 is PRHDT and CDR2 is FYEKMQ (reference sequence). CDR3 length equals 15 residues. V was pared by 5 bases and J by 6 bases, with 6 bases of the junction left unmatched. CDR3 in amino acids: CASSPVAGGANIQYF. The CDR3 bases are TGTGCCAGCAGCCCCGTAGCGGGAGGGGCAAACATTCAGTACTTC.

The chain carries TRBV9 and TRBJ2-2; no reliable D call. The CDR3 runs 14 residues. Germline V gene sequence: CDR1 SGDLS, CDR2 YYNGEE. Trimming removed 4 bases from V and 6 bases from J, with 13 bases in between. DNA of the CDR3: TGTGCCAGCAGCCTTACGGGTCTCCCCGGGGAGCTGTTTTTT. This codes for CASSLTGLPGELFF.

The chain carries TRBV28 and TRBJ2-3; D unclear. From germline, CDR1 is MDHEN and CDR2 SYDVKM. There are 14 residues in the CDR3. Trimming removed 5 bases at V and 3 bases at J, with 12 bases between. CDR3: CASSTTRVTDTQYF. DNA of the CDR3: TGTGCCAGCAGTACCACTCGGGTAACAGATACGCAGTATTTT.

CDR3 in amino acids: CASKGDGRKPQHF. Here the CDR3 DNA reads TGTGCCAGCAAGGGGGATGGGCGCAAGCCCCAGCATTTT. The chain recombines TRBV6-6 with TRBJ1-5; D might be TRBD1 (6 bases). V was trimmed by 7 bases and J by 8 bases, leaving 15 bases between them. CDR3 length equals 13 residues. The germline CDR1 and CDR2 sequences are MNHNY and SVGAGI (reference sequence).

The V and J genes are TRBV28 and TRBJ1-1; tentatively, D is TRBD1 (6 bases). The V gene lost 5 bases and the J gene lost 3 bases, with 16 bases spanning the gap. This CDR3 has 15 residues. The germline gives CDR1 MDHEN, CDR2 SYDVKM. The CDR3 nucleotides are TGTGCCAGCAGTCGACAGGCGCTCGTCGACACTGAAGCTTTCTTT. Its translation is CASSRQALVDTEAFF.

V is TRBV25-1 and J is TRBJ2-1; 14 bases match TRBD2. The ends lost 6 bases at V and 2 bases at J; junction bases unmatched: 6. This CDR3 has 17 residues. Looked up from germline, CDR1 is MGHDK and CDR2 is SYGVNS. The CDR3 reads CASSEGLAGGTYNEQFF. The CDR3 DNA reads TGTGCCAGCAGCGAAGGACTAGCGGGAGGCACCTACAATGAGCAGTTCTTC.